The clone carrying this T cell receptor (beta chain) was seen more than once but under ten times. This specimen belongs to a study of CD8 T cells in ankylosing spondylitis. TCRdb re-analysed the 5' RACE reads in MiXCR, keeping a single row per CDR3 protein. The sample lists roughly 180,000 distinct CDR3 sequences; over 10% were seen once. This CDR3 is built from 15 residues. V gave up 5 bases and J gave up 4 bases; unmatched junction bases: 4. Germline CDR1 and CDR2: SNHLY and FYNNEI. Sequencing input: blood, either unsorted or a sorted T cell fraction (not recorded which). The receptor comes from a male donor with ankylosing spondylitis or in good health (not recorded which). V gene TRBV2 combines with J gene TRBJ2-3; TRBD2 matches 12 bases. The CDR3 DNA reads TGTGCCAGCAGTTGGACTAGCGGGAAGCCAGATACGCAGTATTTT. Translated: CASSWTSGKPDTQYF.